This TCR beta chain was obtained from a study of cytomegalovirus exposure and HLA in healthy donors. As to this clone: The target antigen is unknown.

Study observations and caveats: A later analysis linked a missense variant in DCLRE1C to the trimming of TCR beta V and J genes. The productive fraction for most TCR beta V segments was about 90% or about 30% in an earlier analysis.

CDR3 length equals 17 residues. V trimming: 2 bases; J trimming: 1 base; junction bases outside the gene matches: 9. Looked up from germline, CDR1 is SGDLS and CDR2 is YYNGEE. A multiplex PCR was run with 60 Vbeta primers and 13 Jbeta primers. The table came from immunoSEQ multiplex PCR; TCRdb's copy has only in-frame clones and leaves some out. Of around 200,000 clones listed, approximately 70% are singletons. Sequencing was performed on PBMCs. This clonotype was sampled from a man between 35 and 55 years old in good health and CMV-seropositive. This chain connects TRBV9 to TRBJ2-3, with TRBD1 identical over 8 bases. The CDR3 protein is CASSVPTGGGGTDTQYF. Here the CDR3 DNA reads TGTGCCAGCAGCGTCCCAACAGGGGGTGGTGGCACAGATACGCAGTATTTT.